Shown below are 31 T cell receptor beta chains from a single sample sequenced in a study of CD8+CD57+ T cells in acquired aplastic anemia. The use of genomic DNA as template underpinned the TCR beta VDJ and CDR3 profiling. TCRdb processed the reads anew with MiXCR; each CDR3 protein has one entry. Among around 180,000 distinct CDR3 sequences listed, 60% to 70% were seen once. Sequenced input: sorted CD4+, CD8+, or CD8+CD57+ T cells (not recorded which) from PBMCs. All receptors derive from a human donor in good health.

This clonotype was counted ten times or more. The chain recombines TRBV19 with TRBJ2-1; D not resolved. There are 14 residues in the CDR3. Germline CDR1 and CDR2: LNHDA and SQIVND (reference sequence). V was pared by 7 bases and J by 3 bases, with 13 bases between. In DNA, the CDR3 is TGTGCCAGTAACCCCCGGCCCCACTACAATGAGCAGTTCTTC. This gives the protein CASNPRPHYNEQFF.

This clonotype occurred once. V gene TRBV2 combines with J gene TRBJ1-2; D is perhaps TRBD1 (5 bases). The CDR3 spans 17 residues. Trimming cost V 6 bases and J 1 base, with 21 bases left between them. The germline gives CDR1 SNHLY, CDR2 FYNNEI. The CDR3, as DNA: TGTGCCAGCAGCTTGGGGGTGGGAGGACCGAGTAACTATGGCTACACCTTC. It encodes CASSLGVGGPSNYGYTF. Combining the CDR3 with reference TRBV2 and TRBJ1-2 gives the whole variable domain EPEVTQTPSHQVTQMGQEVILRCVPISNHLYFYWYRQILGQKVEFLVSFYNNEISEKSEIFDDQFSVERPDGSNFTLKIRSTKLEDSAMYFCASSLGVGGPSNYGYTFGSGTRLTVV.

The chain carries TRBV10-3 and TRBJ2-2; D gene unclear. Trimming pared 10 bases from V and 2 bases from J, leaving 5 bases between. CDR3 length equals 11 residues. In germline, CDR1 is ENHRY, CDR2 SYGVKD. CDR3 nucleotides: TGTGCCAGCTCCAACACCGGGGAGCTGTTTTTT. Residues: CASSNTGELFF.

This clonotype was seen just once. The chain carries TRBV12-3 or TRBV12-4 and TRBJ1-2; possible D gene TRBD1, 6 bases. There are 14 residues in the CDR3. Trimming shortened V by 8 bases and J by 4 bases, and 17 bases separated the two germline ends. The CDR3 nucleotides are TGTGCCAGCGCCTCGGGGGCGATGATCTATGGCTACACCTTC. It specifies CASASGAMIYGYTF.

The gene calls are TRBV20-1 and TRBJ2-2; D remains unclear. Germline V lookup: CDR1 DFQATT, CDR2 SNEGSKA (reference sequence). CDR3 length: 15 residues. The V end lost 3 bases, the J end lost 2 bases, and 13 bases lay between the germline ends. The DNA for the CDR3 is TGCAGTGCTAGGAGGCCGAACCTTAACACCGGGGAGCTGTTTTTT. It yields the protein CSARRPNLNTGELFF.

The chain has TRBV7-9 and TRBJ2-3, with 9 bases matching TRBD1. Losses at the gene ends were 8 bases for V and 2 bases for J; bases not matched to a gene: 5. Germline V lookup: CDR1 SEHNR, CDR2 FQNEAQ (reference sequence). This CDR3 is 14 amino acids long. The CDR3 loop is CASGTGHTTDTQYF. The CDR3 DNA reads as TGTGCCAGCGGGACAGGGCACACCACAGATACGCAGTATTTT.

At least ten counts were recorded for this clonotype. In DNA, the CDR3 is TGTGCCAGCAGTTTAAGAGTTGGACCTTTGAACACTGAAGCTTTCTTT. Translated, it gives CASSLRVGPLNTEAFF. V is TRBV12-3 or TRBV12-4 and J is TRBJ1-1; D remains ambiguous. Between the trimmed V and J ends, which lost 2 bases and 0 bases, there was a span of 13 bases. The CDR3 runs to 16 residues.

Turning to this clonotype: This could be a read error, since a much larger clone is one nucleotide away. This chain links TRBV4-1 with TRBJ1-2; the D is unclear. The germline V gene encodes CDR1 MGHRA and CDR2 YSYEKL. V was shortened by 1 base and J by 4 bases, with 10 bases between the two germline ends. The CDR3 is 14 residues long. CDR3 DNA: TGCGCCAGCAGCCAAGGACCGCATGCCTATGGCTACACCTTC. The encoded protein is CASSQGPHAYGYTF.

The rearrangement joins TRBV20-1 to TRBJ1-1; 7 bases map to TRBD1. The CDR3 loop spans 13 amino acids. V lost 7 bases and J lost 1; bases outside the gene matches: 6. Germline values: CDR1 DFQATT, CDR2 SNEGSKA (reference sequence). The CDR3: CSVPGQWNTEAFF. The CDR3 DNA reads as TGCAGTGTTCCGGGACAGTGGAACACTGAAGCTTTCTTT.

This clonotype has more than one count but fewer than ten. V and J are TRBV6-2 or TRBV6-3 and TRBJ2-4; D possibly corresponds to TRBD1 (6 bases). Germline CDR1 is MNHEY and CDR2 is SVGEGT. Trimming cost V 5 bases and J 0 bases, with 11 bases left between them. The CDR3 consists of 15 residues. The CDR3 reads CASSIGTLAKNIQYF. In nucleotides, the CDR3 is TGTGCCAGCAGTATCGGGACACTAGCCAAAAACATTCAGTACTTC.

The J gene is TRBJ2-2, the V gene TRBV5-1, with TRBD1 matching 8 bases. V was pared by 8 bases and J by 1 base, with 7 bases of the junction left unmatched. The CDR3 has 15 amino acids. The germline gives CDR1 SGHRS, CDR2 YFSETQ. CDR3 sequence: CASQEGTGNTGELFF. In DNA, the CDR3 is TGCGCCAGTCAAGAGGGGACAGGGAACACCGGGGAGCTGTTTTTT.

The chain links TRBV15 to TRBJ2-1, with D possibly being TRBD2 (5 bases). CDR1 and CDR2 from the germline V gene are LNHNV and YYDKDF (reference sequence). This CDR3 comprises 17 residues. V was clipped by 3 bases and J by 4 bases, with 19 bases between them. The CDR3 protein is CATSSYRAGASYNEQFF. The CDR3 DNA is TGTGCCACCAGCAGTTATAGGGCGGGTGCTTCTTACAATGAGCAGTTCTTC. The variable domain in full, completed from reference TRBV15 and TRBJ2-1, reads DAMVIQNPRYQVTQFGKPVTLSCSQTLNHNVMYWYQQKSSQAPKLLFHYYDKDFNNEADTPDNFQSRRPNTSFCFLDIRSPGLGDTAMYLCATSSYRAGASYNEQFFGPGTRLTVL.

Worth noting for this clonotype: One end of the junction is discordant with germline, which a read error may explain. The CDR3 sequence: CAGSASFLSDTQYF. The CDR3 bases are TGTGCCGGCAGTGCCAGTTTTTTGTCAGATACGCAGTATTTT. The chain couples TRBV25-1 to TRBJ2-3; no clear D gene. Germline V gene sequence: CDR1 MGHDK, CDR2 SYGVNS. The CDR3 contains 14 residues.

The rearrangement links TRBV7-2 to TRBJ1-5; D unclear. This CDR3 comprises 17 residues. Trimming pared 4 bases from V and 0 bases from J, leaving 16 bases between. In germline, CDR1 is SGHTA, CDR2 FQGNSA. CDR3 residues: CASSSGTMPYSNQPQHF. DNA for the CDR3: TGTGCCAGCAGCTCCGGCACCATGCCATATAGCAATCAGCCCCAGCATTTT.

In DNA form, the CDR3 reads TGTGCCACCAGCAGCTACGGGACTAGCGGGAGAGGTGAGCAGTTCTTC. Protein: CATSSYGTSGRGEQFF. The J gene is TRBJ2-1, the V gene TRBV15, with 14 bases aligning to TRBD2. CDR3 length equals 16 residues. V was pared by 3 bases and J by 9 bases, with 7 bases of the junction left unmatched. Germline V CDR1 and CDR2: LNHNV, YYDKDF (reference sequence).

This rearrangement joins TRBV4-1 to TRBJ1-6; TRBD1 matches 9 bases. This CDR3 has 15 residues. Germline values: CDR1 MGHRA, CDR2 YSYEKL. The V gene end was trimmed by 1 base and the J gene end by 9 bases; junction bases not matched to a gene: 4. CDR3 in DNA: TGCGCCAGCAGCCAAGCACAGGGGGCGGGTTCACCCCTCCACTTT. This sequence encodes CASSQAQGAGSPLHF.

The genes are TRBV6-1 and TRBJ2-7, with 15 bases that match TRBD2. In germline, CDR1 is MNHNS, CDR2 SASEGT. The junction had 16 bases not matched to a gene; V was cut back by 6 bases and J by 7 bases. This CDR3 is 18 amino acids long. CDR3 region: CASRAPGLAGGASKEQYF. As DNA, the CDR3 is TGTGCCAGCAGAGCACCGGGACTAGCGGGGGGTGCCTCTAAGGAGCAGTACTTC.

The V gene is TRBV19, the J gene TRBJ2-3, with TRBD1 matching 7 bases. Germline assignment: CDR1 LNHDA and CDR2 SQIVND (reference sequence). V shed 5 bases and J 2 bases; nucleotides not matched to a gene: 4. CDR3 size: 14 residues. The CDR3 here is CASSGTVTTDTQYF. The CDR3 region has the DNA TGTGCCAGTAGTGGGACAGTAACCACAGATACGCAGTATTTT.

The J gene is TRBJ2-7, the V gene TRBV29-1; D remains ambiguous. The CDR3 loop spans 11 amino acids. V was shortened by 4 bases and J by 4 bases, with 8 bases between the two germline ends. The germline V gene has CDR1 SQVTM and CDR2 ANQGSEA. In nucleotides, the CDR3 is TGCAGCGTTGTCTACCAGTACGAGCAGTACTTC. It codes for CSVVYQYEQYF.

The gene calls are TRBV2 and TRBJ1-4; 9 bases map to TRBD1. This CDR3 is built from 17 residues. V trimming: 7 bases; J trimming: 3 bases; junction bases outside the gene matches: 12. Germline V gene lookup returns CDR1 SNHLY and CDR2 FYNNEI. The DNA of the CDR3 is TGTGCCAGCATTCCGGGACAGGGATATACGGCTAATGAAAAACTGTTTTTT. This codes for CASIPGQGYTANEKLFF.

Remarks on this clonotype: This may stem from a read error, because a much larger clone lies one nucleotide away. V and J are TRBV12-5 and TRBJ1-1; no clear D gene. Germline assignment: CDR1 LGHNT and CDR2 FRNRAP. V was shortened by 8 bases and J by 5 bases, with 24 bases between the two germline ends. This CDR3 comprises 16 residues. CDR3 sequence: CASKADGEWMGTEAFF. CDR3 bases: TGTGCTAGTAAGGCGGACGGGGAATGGATGGGAACTGAAGCTTTCTTT. Together with reference TRBV12-5 and TRBJ1-1, the CDR3 gives the full variable domain: DARVTQTPRHKVTEMGQEVTMRCQPILGHNTVFWYRQTMMQGLELLAYFRNRAPLDDSGMPKDRFSAEMPDATLATLKIQPSEPRDSAVYFCASKADGEWMGTEAFFGQGTRLTVV.

This clonotype was recorded once. CDR3 sequence reads: CSARVGSGETQYF. Here the CDR3 DNA reads TGCAGTGCTAGAGTAGGATCGGGGGAGACCCAGTACTTC. The J gene is TRBJ2-5, the V gene TRBV20-1; possible D gene TRBD2, 5 bases. The germline CDR1 and CDR2 sequences are DFQATT and SNEGSKA (reference sequence). This CDR3 comprises 13 residues. Trimming left V 1 base short and J 5 bases short, with 11 bases between.

The chain recombines TRBV10-3 with TRBJ1-4, with no clear D. V was cut by 3 bases and J by 13 bases, with 12 bases left in between. This CDR3 has 12 amino acids. CDR1 and CDR2 from the germline V gene are ENHRY and SYGVKD. CDR3 protein: CAISDMAVGLFF. The CDR3 bases are TGTGCCATCAGTGATATGGCAGTCGGACTGTTTTTT.

Ten or more counts support this clonotype. This sequence joins TRBV5-6 and TRBJ2-7, with D hard to call. V was cut by 2 bases and J by 1 base, with 10 bases left in between. Germline V gives CDR1 SGHDT, CDR2 YYEEEE. The length of the CDR3 is 14 residues. CDR3 nucleotide sequence: TGTGCCAGCAGCTTCGGGTCCGATTCCTACGAGCAGTACTTC. This encodes CASSFGSDSYEQYF.

J is TRBJ2-3 and V is TRBV15; TRBD2 agrees at 9 bases. Germline V gene data show CDR1 as LNHNV and CDR2 as YYDKDF (reference sequence). V trimming: 0 bases; J trimming: 6 bases; junction bases outside the gene matches: 10. This CDR3 has 17 residues. As DNA, the CDR3 is TGTGCCACCAGCAGAGATCCTAGCGGGGCCATGGCGGATACGCAGTATTTT. This translates into CATSRDPSGAMADTQYF.

The rearrangement uses TRBV9 and TRBJ2-3, with 10 bases lining up with TRBD2. V trimming: 2 bases; J trimming: 3 bases; junction bases outside the gene matches: 6. The germline V gene has CDR1 SGDLS and CDR2 YYNGEE. The CDR3 loop spans 16 amino acids. The chain's CDR3 is CASSVGTSVATDTQYF. The CDR3 DNA follows: TGTGCCAGCAGCGTTGGGACTAGCGTTGCAACAGATACGCAGTATTTT.

This clonotype was recorded a few times. V gene TRBV2 combines with J gene TRBJ1-5, with 7 bases lining up with TRBD1. Germline CDR1 and CDR2: SNHLY and FYNNEI. This CDR3 is built from 12 residues. V shed 10 bases, J shed 4 bases, and the junction held 4 bases outside the gene matches. CDR3 sequence (DNA): TGTGCCACCCAGACAGGGAATCAGCCCCAGCATTTT. Translation: CATQTGNQPQHF.

This clonotype has more than one count but fewer than ten. The rearrangement joins TRBV28 to TRBJ2-4; D perhaps matches TRBD1 (6 bases). V dropped 6 bases and J dropped 0 bases, with 12 bases sitting between them. This CDR3 spans 15 amino acids. Germline CDR1 is MDHEN and CDR2 is SYDVKM. The CDR3 loop reads CASSPQGVAKNIQYF. In DNA, the CDR3 is TGTGCCAGCAGCCCACAGGGTGTAGCCAAAAACATTCAGTACTTC. The whole variable domain, remainder taken from reference TRBV28 and TRBJ2-4, is DVKVTQSSRYLVKRTGEKVFLECVQDMDHENMFWYRQDPGLGLRLIYFSYDVKMKEKGDIPEGYSVSREKKERFSLILESASTNQTSMYLCASSPQGVAKNIQYFGAGTRLSVL.

This sequence joins TRBV2 and TRBJ1-4; D is ambiguous. Germline assignment: CDR1 SNHLY and CDR2 FYNNEI. This CDR3 is built from 15 residues. Trimming stripped 8 bases from V and 0 bases from J, with 13 bases between. CDR3 sequence: CASPPSPATNEKLFF. CDR3 DNA sequence: TGTGCCAGCCCCCCGAGTCCTGCAACTAATGAAAAACTGTTTTTT.

The chain recombines TRBV7-9 with TRBJ2-7; D is unresolved. CDR1 is SEHNR and CDR2 is FQNEAQ in the germline V gene (reference sequence). The CDR3 has 15 amino acids. V gave up 5 bases and J gave up 3 bases, with 17 bases separating them. The CDR3 sequence: CASSPSWELGYEQYF. The DNA for the CDR3 is TGTGCCAGCAGCCCCAGTTGGGAACTCGGCTACGAGCAGTACTTC.

The table lists this clonotype with many counts. The chain couples TRBV6-1 to TRBJ1-3, with 12 nucleotides matching TRBD1. V was clipped by 8 bases and J by 4 bases; unmatched bases: 6. Germline V lookup: CDR1 MNHNS, CDR2 SASEGT. CDR3 size: 15 residues. The CDR3 DNA follows: TGTGCCAGCGGCCGGGACAGGGGGCGAGGAAACACCATATATTTT. It encodes CASGRDRGRGNTIYF.